The clone carrying this T cell receptor beta chain has just a few counts. What it binds is unknown. A multiplex PCR was run with 60 Vbeta primers and 13 Jbeta primers. Some clones are missing from TCRdb's copy, which holds only in-frame ones; the method was immunoSEQ multiplex PCR. The data hold about 190,000 clones, with approximately 80% observed a single time. The V gene's germline CDR1 is SGHVS and CDR2 FQNEAQ. This CDR3 has 14 residues. Trimming stripped 1 base from V and 0 bases from J, with 7 bases between. The source of the sample is a study of cytomegalovirus exposure and HLA in healthy donors. Broader study findings: Productive status was seen about 87% or about 30% of the time for most TCR beta V segments in an earlier analysis. Among the most significant clusters, several appeared linked to common viral pathogens in a later analysis.

What was sequenced was PBMCs. The receptor comes from a woman younger than 45 in good health and CMV-seropositive. The J gene is TRBJ2-7, the V gene TRBV7-8; D is possibly TRBD2 (5 bases). The DNA of the CDR3 is TGTGCCAGCAGCTTAGTGAGGGTCTCCTACGAGCAGTACTTC. It encodes CASSLVRVSYEQYF.